This T cell receptor (beta chain) was identified during a study of shared clonotypes between healthy human individuals. General study points: In contrast to clonotypes shared by all four donors, non-shared clonotypes had lower generation probabilities.

Clones were sequenced by immunoSEQ multiplex PCR, and TCRdb holds only the in-frame ones, with some missing. Altogether 2,500,000 or so clones are present, approximately 93% being singletons, with the ten largest covering 0.36%. About this clone itself: Its specificity is unknown.

Germline lookup yields CDR1 MGHDK and CDR2 SYGVNS. CDR3 length: 16 amino acids. V trimming: 2 bases; J trimming: 5 bases; junction bases outside the gene matches: 5. The rearrangement joins TRBV25-1 to TRBJ2-1, with 11 bases aligning to TRBD2. The source material was naive CD4+ T cells from PBMCs. Noted subset: CD45RA+ positively selected. This clonotype was sampled from a man aged 18 to 35 in good health. Some clones in this sample may be carry-over from other donors' samples. CDR3 nucleotides: TGTGCCAGCAGTGAAGGTAGCGGGAGGGTGCACAATGAGCAGTTCTTC. Encoded protein: CASSEGSGRVHNEQFF. Based on the CDR3 plus reference TRBV25-1 and TRBJ2-1, the full variable domain is EADIYQTPRYLVIGTGKKITLECSQTMGHDKMYWYQQDPGMELHLIHYSYGVNSTEKGDLSSESTVSRIRTEHFPLTLESARPSHTSQYLCASSEGSGRVHNEQFFGPGTRLTVL.